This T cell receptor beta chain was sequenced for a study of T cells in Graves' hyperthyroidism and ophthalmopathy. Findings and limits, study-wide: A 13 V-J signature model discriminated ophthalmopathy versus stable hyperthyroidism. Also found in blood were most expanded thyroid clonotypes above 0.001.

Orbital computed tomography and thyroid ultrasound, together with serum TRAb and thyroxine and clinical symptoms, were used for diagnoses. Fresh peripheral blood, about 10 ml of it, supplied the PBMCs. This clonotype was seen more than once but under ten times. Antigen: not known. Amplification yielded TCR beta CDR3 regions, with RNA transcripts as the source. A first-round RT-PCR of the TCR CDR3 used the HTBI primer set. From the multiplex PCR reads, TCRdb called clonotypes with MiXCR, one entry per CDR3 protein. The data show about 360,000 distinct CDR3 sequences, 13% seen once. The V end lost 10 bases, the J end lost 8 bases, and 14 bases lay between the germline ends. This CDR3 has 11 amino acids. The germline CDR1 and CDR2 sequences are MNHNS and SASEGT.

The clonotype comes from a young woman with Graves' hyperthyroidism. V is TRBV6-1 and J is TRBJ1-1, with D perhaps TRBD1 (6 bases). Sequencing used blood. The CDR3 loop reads CATLIGTEAFF. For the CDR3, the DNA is TGTGCCACTCTCATCGGGACAGAAGCTTTCTTT.